This T cell receptor (beta chain) was profiled in a study of CD8+ T cells in alopecia areata. Study-wide background: Treated patients were given oral tofacitinib, which was dosed at 5 to 10 mg twice daily. Findings and limits, study-wide: Tofacitinib yielded significantly lower scalp clonality and fewer expanded CD8+ clones among the top 100.

As the sequencing template, cDNA was produced by extracting RNA and reverse transcribing it. Here immunoSEQ multiplex PCR was the method, and the copy in TCRdb shows in-frame clones only, minus some. Among 98,000 or so clones listed, roughly three fifths were seen once. Note on this clone: Its antigen is unknown.

The CDR3 consists of 15 residues. V shed 4 bases, J shed 6 bases, and the junction held 8 bases outside the gene matches. Germline V gene data show CDR1 as SGDLS and CDR2 as YYNGEE. Sample treatment: oral pan-JAK inhibitor, 5-10 mg twice daily. Lesional scalp tissue (obtained by punch biopsy) and peripheral blood were collected from alopecia areata patients. The genes are TRBV9 and TRBJ1-4; TRBD1 matches at 8 bases. This clonotype was sampled from a human donor with alopecia areata. Source: CD8+ T cells sorted from blood, taken at week 4, from a patient treated with tofacitinib. CDR3 region: CASSPPGQVDEKLFF. CDR3 bases: TGTGCCAGCAGCCCGCCGGGACAGGTGGATGAAAAACTGTTTTTT.